The present T cell receptor (beta chain) was sequenced within a study of blood T cells in healthy people across ages. Notes on the study in general: It was found that TCR beta diversity correlated strongly with the percentage of naive T cells. Without sorted subsets, naive and antigen-experienced compartments could not be conclusively compared.

The authors ran a second PCR of about 7 to 12 cycles using a sample-barcoded 5' primer and a J-beta primer mix. One entry per CDR3 protein, called by TCRdb with MiXCR from the 5' RACE reads. This sample has some 780,000 distinct CDR3 sequences, with roughly 50% found just once. This clonotype was counted between two and nine times. The antigen remains unidentified. V shed 6 bases and J 5 bases; nucleotides not matched to a gene: 12. CDR1 is ENHRY and CDR2 is SYGVKD in the germline V gene. This CDR3 has 16 residues. This receptor was taken from a man aged 40-49 years in good health. The sequenced material came from blood. V usage is TRBV10-3 and J usage is TRBJ1-1, with 10 bases aligning to TRBD1. This CDR3 is CAISGGPGQGVTEAFF. CDR3 sequence (DNA): TGTGCCATCAGCGGCGGTCCCGGACAGGGGGTAACTGAAGCTTTCTTT.